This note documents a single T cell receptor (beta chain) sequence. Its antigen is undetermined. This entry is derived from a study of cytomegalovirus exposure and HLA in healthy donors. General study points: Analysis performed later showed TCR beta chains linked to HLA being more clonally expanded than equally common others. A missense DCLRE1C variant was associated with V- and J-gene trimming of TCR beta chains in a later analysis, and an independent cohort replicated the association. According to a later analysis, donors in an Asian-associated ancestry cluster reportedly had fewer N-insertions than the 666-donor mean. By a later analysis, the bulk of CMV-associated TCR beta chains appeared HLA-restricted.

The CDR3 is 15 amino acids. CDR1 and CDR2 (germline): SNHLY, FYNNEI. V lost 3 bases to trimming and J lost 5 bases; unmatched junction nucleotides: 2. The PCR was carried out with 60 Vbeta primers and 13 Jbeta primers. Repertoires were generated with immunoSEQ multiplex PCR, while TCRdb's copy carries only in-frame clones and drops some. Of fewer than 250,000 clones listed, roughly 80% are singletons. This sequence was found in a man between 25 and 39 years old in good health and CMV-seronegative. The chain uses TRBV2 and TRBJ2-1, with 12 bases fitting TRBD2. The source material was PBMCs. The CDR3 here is CASSERTSGDNEQFF. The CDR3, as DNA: TGTGCCAGCAGTGAGCGGACTAGCGGGGACAATGAGCAGTTCTTC.